The present entry profiles one T cell receptor beta chain with its context. This clone came up a few times. No cognate antigen has been identified for it. The record has no base qualities; no much larger clone is one base away. This entry belongs to a study of cytomegalovirus exposure and HLA in healthy donors (dated by TCRdb to about 2017). For the study in its entirety: In an earlier analysis of 550 to 750 of the donors, roughly 300 Gb of sequence data and some 120 million unique TCR beta sequences from roughly 180 million T cells were reported. Typing coverage differed by locus: A, B, C, DRB1 and DQB1 were typed in roughly 629-630 donors, DQA1 in approximately 520, DPA1 in some 610, and DPB1 in just under 480. An earlier analysis of some 500 of the donors used high-throughput TCR beta sequencing to judge whether each TCR beta V gene segment behaved as functional or pseudogenic. HLA typing covered class I and class II loci at four-digit resolution. A separate validation cohort of roughly 110 different subjects was used in addition to the approximately 610-subject first cohort. Genome-wide SNP genotypes for about 60% of the roughly 700 donors were used in a later genetic analysis, which treated that subset as a discovery cohort. Five DR-DQ haplotypes were treated as single units for association and clustering because of strong linkage in the cohort. An early release that covered about 600 HLA-typed donors contained approximately 300 gigabases of sequencing data and tens of millions of unique TCR sequences. The aim of the study was to test whether cataloging public T cell receptors could identify signatures of past pathogen exposure. The study used immunosequencing to profile the T cell repertoires of 666 subjects and linked those repertoires to cytomegalovirus serostatus. Among about 400 genotyped donors of the cohort, an average of roughly 230,000 unique TCR beta nucleotide sequences was sequenced per donor, of which 15% to 20% were non-productive. Donor age, sex, ethnicity and CMV serostatus were compiled together with the repertoire data. To predict cytomegalovirus infection status, the study combined high-throughput TCR immunosequencing, statistical association of individual TCRs with disease status, and machine learning. Among the roughly 400 genotyped donors, more than 70% belonged to the genetic ancestry cluster associated with self-reported Caucasian donors. The later analysis used no new phenotypic data to find candidate immune exposures, relying instead on TCR beta sequences and their occurrence across donors. Every repertoire in the discovery cohort had been generated on one and the same sequencing platform. To study patterns of TCR occurrence, a later analysis re-analyzed previously published TCR beta repertoires from 700 or so donors and added high-resolution HLA genotyping.

The cohort consisted of hundreds of healthy bone marrow donors. At the time of sampling, all cohort members were nominally healthy, though unrecorded immune exposures were likely present. The donor tested CMV seronegative, placing the donor among the approximately 400 seronegative members of the cohort. Each donor provided a peripheral blood sample, and peripheral blood mononuclear cells were used for TCR beta sequencing. Genomic DNA extraction from the blood cell samples was performed with the Qiagen DNeasy Blood Extraction Kit. The method was the immunoSEQ multiplex PCR assay. The multiplex PCR relied on a mix of 60 forward primers for TCR Vbeta segments and 13 reverse primers for TCR Jbeta segments. Amplification of the CDR3 region of rearranged TCR beta genes was performed with a multiplex PCR assay on genomic DNA. On the Illumina HiSeq System, the amplified TCR beta libraries were sequenced as 87-base-pair reads. On the study's bioinformatics: A later analysis tallied some 79 million unique TCR beta chains across the approximately 670 repertoires, and some 12 million of those chains were shared by two or more donors. Raw reads were error-corrected and collapsed into unique sequences with a nearest-neighbor algorithm that merged closely related sequences to remove PCR and sequencing errors. To assign V, D and J gene segments, CDR3 sequences were aligned to IMGT reference sequences. For a sequence to be retained, a match of at least six nucleotides to both a V gene segment and a J gene segment was required. Rearrangements were classified as productive when the CDR3 lacked stop codons and remained in frame with V and J, and all other rearrangements were classified as non-productive. Following IMGT convention, CDR3 was defined as the stretch from the second conserved V-encoded cysteine up to the conserved J-encoded phenylalanine. In an earlier analysis of just under 600 of the donors, sequences lacking an unambiguous match to a single V gene segment were excluded. In an earlier analysis of several hundred of the donors, a V segment was called functional when productive rearrangements were above 56.7%, and segregating when the standard deviation between donors exceeded 5%. A statistical classification framework was built to diagnose cytomegalovirus status from the catalog of TCR beta chain sequences. In a later analysis, V and J genes were assigned by comparing TCR nucleotide sequences against IMGT/GENE-DB human TR gene sequences. The TCRdist pipeline was used in a later analysis to assign CDR3 sequences and most-parsimonious VDJ recombination scenarios. In a later analysis, each TCR beta chain was defined by its CDR3 amino acid sequence together with its V-gene family, and reads lacking a unique V-gene family were excluded. A later analysis removed 500 to 600 highly shared, low-generation-probability nucleotide sequences to deal with suspected cross-contamination and a sequencing artifact. For each public chain, a later analysis derived a clonal expansion index from normalized ranks of inferred template counts within each repertoire. A later analysis computed generation probabilities with a VDJ recombination model fitted to out-of-frame rearrangements, and checked the results against IGoR. In a later analysis, hypergeometric tests were used to score TCR-TCR, TCR-HLA and TCR-CMV co-occurrence, with a repertoire-size bias correction applied to TCR pairs. False discovery rates were estimated in a later analysis by permuting HLA or CMV assignments 20 times. In a later analysis, co-occurring TCRs were grouped using DBSCAN, with TCRdist sequence similarity added in when clustering inside HLA-allele-positive subsets. Co-occurrence clustering excluded repertoires with fewer than 30,000 or more than 120,000 public chains, plus five with anomalous nucleotide sharing. Sourced from immuneACCESS, this table was stored by TCRdb with only in-frame sequences that have V and J called. A share of the clones is absent; for the studies checked, an unresolved V gene accounts for under half, and the remainder has no known explanation. V, J and clone size derive from that table, while D and trimming were established from the DNA sequence. In this sample the table shows around 170,000 clones, 76% of which occur a single time. In total, the top ten clones hold around 1.5% of the sample.

Including the terminal cysteine and phenylalanine, the CDR3 comprises 15 residues. The retained sequence is limited to the CDR3, 45 bases, with the frame set at the first base. The V end loses 1 base and the J end loses 2 bases, and a stretch of 12 bases separates them. Taken from the germline V gene, the CDR1 and CDR2 loops are SGHVS and FNYEAQ. Beyond this particular receptor, the publication reports: Because counts were too low, around 17 rarely observed V segments, including chromosome 9 orphons, were left out of the earlier analysis of a few hundred of the donors. Most TCR sequences were observed very rarely across donors, whereas some public TCRs were present in many individuals. Assigning TCR associations to individual alleles was difficult when HLA alleles, especially DR and DQ, strongly co-occurred. HLA typing was unavailable for some donors at each locus, so association tests used only the typed subset. A cluster of highly shared sequence variants was judged likely to represent a technical artifact of the sequencing pipeline. Some IMGT-functional V segments, including TRBV6-2 and TRBV6-3, could not be told apart with the 87-base-pair reads, so those segments were excluded. The study listed 150 to 200 TCR beta chains as associated with cytomegalovirus. It was suggested by the authors that the approach could potentially be generalized to other disease states and immunological phenotypes. In vitro tests confirmed that three of the cytomegalovirus-associated TCR beta chains recognize cytomegalovirus antigens. In a later analysis, the rate of TCR association differed among HLA loci, with DRB1 alleles having the most associated TCRs and HLA-C alleles having the fewest. According to a later analysis, parvovirus B19, influenza, CMV and Epstein-Barr virus appeared linked to several top co-occurrence clusters. Specific HLA alleles were associated with more than 15,000 TCR beta sequences at a false discovery rate of 0.05 in a later analysis. The presence/absence analyses assumed that sequencing depth was roughly uniform across donors, and that assumption may not be true. Cytomegalovirus status was reported to be diagnosed by the classifier with high specificity and sensitivity in both the original and validation cohorts. V-gene and J-gene trimming of TCR beta chains was associated with a missense DCLRE1C variant in a later genetic analysis, and the association was replicated in an independent cohort. In this cohort, only TCR beta chains were sequenced, and detectable features were limited by the absence of alpha or paired-chain data. In a later analysis, HLA-associated TCR beta chains showed more clonal expansion and lower generation probabilities than non-associated chains that were equally common. An earlier analysis of around 600 of the donors showed that most TCR beta V segments appeared in productive rearrangements either about 87% or about 30% of the time, which broadly matched IMGT annotations. A later genetic analysis reported fewer N-insertions in productive TCRs among donors in an Asian-associated ancestry cluster than the roughly 700-donor mean. A further reported finding was that TCR beta sequences accurately predicted the HLA-A and HLA-B alleles for most subjects in the first cohort. Correlated functional status among segregating V segments might be attributable to linkage disequilibrium, but an unknown experimental factor could not be ruled out. Immune exposure information for the cohort was limited to CMV serostatus. In a later analysis, most CMV-associated TCR beta chains were found to appear HLA-restricted, with HLA associations seemingly driven largely by CMV exposure.

This TCR derives from a man aged 18 to 29 in good health and CMV-seronegative. The sequencing sample was made of PBMCs. The chain is encoded by TRBV7-6 joined to TRBJ2-7, with TRBD2 as a weak D call on 6 bases. This receptor has the CDR3 CASSLGASATYEQYF. The nucleotide sequence reads TGTGCCAGCAGCTTAGGGGCTAGCGCTACCTACGAGCAGTACTTC. Full variable domain (CDR3 extended with the reference TRBV7-6 and TRBJ2-7 proteins): GAGVSQSPRYKVTKRGQDVALRCDPISGHVSLYWYRQALGQGPEFLTYFNYEAQQDKSGLPNDRFSAERPEGSISTLTIQRTEQRDSAMYRCASSLGASATYEQYFGPGTRLTVT.